These T cell receptor beta chains were read from a single sample in a study of technical replicates of blood from a few donors. Sequenced by immunoSEQ multiplex PCR; TCRdb stores in-frame clones only, minus some. Among tens of thousands of clones listed, approximately 89% were seen once. Sample: PBMCs. Every receptor here comes from a human donor in good health. Some clones in this sample may be carry-over from other donors' samples. CDR3s include the opening cysteine and the closing phenylalanine or tryptophan.

CDR3aa	v_gene	j_gene
CASSPQGGETQYF	TRBV7-2	TRBJ2-5
CASSLFLSSGTQETQYF	TRBV5-1	TRBJ2-5
CASTPGQGGTSYEQYF	TRBV21-1	TRBJ2-7
CASSEARRGAQHF	TRBV6-1	TRBJ1-5
CASSYGLTGELFF	TRBV7-3	TRBJ2-2
CASSLNYGVNTEAFF	TRBV14	TRBJ1-1
CASSGTGGPNTGELFF	TRBV7-6	TRBJ2-2
CASSVATGGIQYF	TRBV9	TRBJ2-4
CASSPLGGATDTQYF	TRBV5-5	TRBJ2-3
CASSLFAGVSYEQYF	TRBV7-2	TRBJ2-7
CASAGLAGVGYEQYF	TRBV19	TRBJ2-7
CASSPPLDRGVVETQYF	TRBV7-6	TRBJ2-5
CASPAGDF	TRBV10-1	TRBJ2-3
CASSMIQGLNTGELFF	TRBV19	TRBJ2-2
CASSLLGPLPQHF	TRBV19	TRBJ1-5
CASSQGGDTEAFF	TRBV6-5	TRBJ1-1
CASSPRTGGVGGYTF	TRBV7-2	TRBJ1-2
CASSLPTGSESPLHF	TRBV18	TRBJ1-6
CASSRILAGPLYEQYF	TRBV4-1	TRBJ2-7
CASRRIGTDRGYTF	TRBV6-1	TRBJ1-2
CASSLGFVGQGTYEQYF	TRBV5-1	TRBJ2-7
CASSLNSGPYNEQFF	TRBV5-4	TRBJ2-1
CASSFRQGGNTIYF	TRBV11-2	TRBJ1-3
CASSVELAPNEQFF	TRBV9	TRBJ2-1
CASSRGSEGVNEQFF	TRBV5-1	TRBJ2-1
CASSLGSSGASYEQYF	TRBV7-9	TRBJ2-7
CASSFSFTGTGYTF	TRBV7-2	TRBJ1-2
CASSYSNRVNYGYTF	TRBV6-5	TRBJ1-2
CASSFDYNSYEQYF	TRBV7-2	TRBJ2-7
CASSPDRVAKAFF	TRBV6-5	TRBJ1-1
CSATGTSGTVDTQYF	TRBV29-1	TRBJ2-3
CASSPRREPSYGYTF	TRBV4-1	TRBJ1-2
CASSLEPFTDTQYF	TRBV5-1	TRBJ2-3
CASSLGKGRSYEQYF	TRBV11-1	TRBJ2-7
CASSVTTTSGNYNEQFF	TRBV9	TRBJ2-1
CASSLAVSGGHTQYF	TRBV5-4	TRBJ2-3
CSAGKGNEQFF	TRBV29-1	TRBJ2-1
CASSPDNYGYTF	TRBV7-6	TRBJ1-2
CAWSPGTGNSPLHF	TRBV30	TRBJ1-6
CASSRTSDYNEQFF	TRBV7-3	TRBJ2-1
CSAWEGRELFF	TRBV20-1	TRBJ2-2
CASRRQAGTNEKLFF	TRBV10-2	TRBJ1-4
CASSAGTSGGLQETQYF	TRBV9	TRBJ2-5
CASSLSPRYEQYF	TRBV7-3	TRBJ2-7
CASRKASGGTYEQYF	TRBV4-1	TRBJ2-7
CASSGEMQGSLYEQYF	TRBV5-6	TRBJ2-7
CASSKSPTGTRDEQYF	TRBV21-1	TRBJ2-7
CASSSLLGLFGRNTEAFF	TRBV5-1	TRBJ1-1
CASSLLAGGNEQFF	TRBV7-2	TRBJ2-1
CASSRGGTGSGDEQFF	TRBV4-2	TRBJ2-1
CASGRQSNSPLHF	TRBV18	TRBJ1-6
CASSRVALSTDTQYF	TRBV4-3	TRBJ2-3
CASSVGTGDTYEQYF	TRBV9	TRBJ2-7
CASSSGGFYGYTF	TRBV6-5	TRBJ1-2
CASSLRGTGGLQETQYF	TRBV4-1	TRBJ2-5
CASSSGQGREAFF	TRBV2	TRBJ1-1
CASRETSSYEQYF	TRBV10-2	TRBJ2-7
CASSYSAGSSGNTIYF	TRBV6-5	TRBJ1-3
CASSQDRLAGGRRYNEQFF	TRBV4-1	TRBJ2-1
CASRNIAGGHLGPKNIQYF	TRBV5-6	TRBJ2-4